The rows below give T cell receptor beta chains drawn from one sample of a study of human T cells and chemical hapten exposure. From the RACE reads, TCRdb called clonotypes with MiXCR, one entry per CDR3 protein. The sample lists fewer than 200,000 distinct CDR3 sequences, about 22% occurring once. Sequencing was performed on whole blood, taken in connection with sensitization to the hapten diphenylcyclopropenone (DPC). The receptors derive from a woman aged 45-65 years with alopecia areata. Some clones in this sample may be carry-over from other donors' samples. The CDR3 runs from the conserved cysteine through the conserved F or W. A D gene is named only where the DNA matches it firmly. Rows give clone size only sometimes, using once, few, many, or a class for an expanded clone.

d_gene	abundance	v_gene	j_gene	CDR3aa	CDR3nt
TRBD1	NA	TRBV28	TRBJ2-5	CASRNTGGVGQETQYF	TGTGCCAGCAGAAACACAGGGGGAGTTGGCCAAGAGACCCAGTACTTC
TRBD2	once	TRBV10-3	TRBJ2-5	CAIGTSGSQETQYF	TGTGCCATCGGGACTAGCGGGAGCCAAGAGACCCAGTACTTC
NA	NA	TRBV10-3	TRBJ1-4	CAISESRTTNEKLFF	TGTGCCATCAGTGAGTCCCGAACAACTAATGAAAAACTGTTTTTT
TRBD1	NA	TRBV7-9	TRBJ1-1	CASSLGQGLDTEAFF	TGTGCCAGCAGCTTAGGACAGGGTTTAGACACTGAAGCTTTCTTT
TRBD1	few	TRBV29-1	TRBJ2-2	CSVRGQGASGELFF	TGCAGCGTTCGTGGACAGGGGGCATCTGGGGAGCTGTTTTTT
TRBD2	NA	TRBV10-3	TRBJ2-7	CAISGGGNDEQYF	TGTGCCATATCGGGGGGAGGGAATGACGAGCAGTACTTC
NA	NA	TRBV20-1	TRBJ2-5	CSANSDRYQETQYF	TGCAGTGCTAACTCAGACAGGTACCAAGAGACCCAGTACTTC
NA	NA	TRBV5-1	TRBJ2-7	CASSLGTASSYEQYF	TGCGCCAGCAGCTTGGGGACAGCCTCCTCCTACGAGCAGTACTTC
TRBD2	NA	TRBV10-3	TRBJ2-3	CAIVEAGGPTDTQYF	TGTGCCATCGTGGAGGCGGGAGGGCCAACAGATACGCAGTATTTT
TRBD2	NA	TRBV7-2	TRBJ2-7	CASGIAGDYEQYF	TGTGCCAGCGGCATAGCGGGGGACTACGAGCAGTACTTC
NA	NA	TRBV2	TRBJ2-3	CASSVRAGRDTQYF	TGTGCCAGCAGTGTAAGGGCTGGACGGGATACGCAGTATTTT
NA	few	TRBV7-8	TRBJ2-4	CASSLEGALAKNIQYF	TGTGCCAGCAGCTTAGAGGGAGCTTTAGCCAAAAACATTCAGTACTTC
TRBD2	NA	TRBV7-9	TRBJ2-1	CASSPGTSKFF	TGTGCCAGCAGCCCGGGGACTAGTAAGTTCTTC
NA	few	TRBV2	TRBJ2-1	CASRYGGLMDEQFF	TGTGCCAGCAGATATGGGGGCCTTATGGATGAGCAGTTCTTC
TRBD1	NA	TRBV5-6	TRBJ2-3	CASSLSGQGSGDTQYF	TGTGCCAGCAGCTTGAGTGGACAGGGCTCCGGAGATACGCAGTATTTT
NA	few	TRBV3-1	TRBJ2-7	CASSQSLTYEQYF	TGTGCCAGCAGCCAAAGCCTGACCTACGAGCAGTACTTC
NA	NA	TRBV20-1	TRBJ2-7	CSARGWGTYEQYF	TGCAGTGCTAGAGGATGGGGGACCTACGAGCAGTACTTC